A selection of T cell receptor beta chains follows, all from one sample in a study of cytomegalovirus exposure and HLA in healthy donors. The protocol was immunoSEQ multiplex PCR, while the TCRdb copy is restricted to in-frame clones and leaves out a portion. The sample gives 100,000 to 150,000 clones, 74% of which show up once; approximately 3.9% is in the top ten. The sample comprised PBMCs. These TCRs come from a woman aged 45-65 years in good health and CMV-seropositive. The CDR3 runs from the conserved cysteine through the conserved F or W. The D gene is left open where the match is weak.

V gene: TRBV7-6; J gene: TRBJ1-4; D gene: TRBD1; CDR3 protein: CASSSGTGNNNEKLFF
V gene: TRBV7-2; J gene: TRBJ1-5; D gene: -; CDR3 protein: CASSARRGSNQPQHF
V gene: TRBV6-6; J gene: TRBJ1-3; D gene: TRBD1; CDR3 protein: CASGVDRGPSGNTIYF
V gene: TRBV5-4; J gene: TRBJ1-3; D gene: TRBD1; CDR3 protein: CARGQSGNTIYF
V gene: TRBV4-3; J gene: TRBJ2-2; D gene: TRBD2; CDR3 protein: CASSWLAGGRGGELFF
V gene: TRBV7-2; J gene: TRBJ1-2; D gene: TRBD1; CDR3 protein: CASSLGNRGYGYTF
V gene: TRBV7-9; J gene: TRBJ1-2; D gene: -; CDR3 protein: CASSLVMQGGGYTF
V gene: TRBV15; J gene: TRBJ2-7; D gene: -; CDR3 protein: CATSRDLLGLGYEQYF
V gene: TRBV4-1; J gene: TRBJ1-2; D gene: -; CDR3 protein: CASSQTGGGRVQSGYTF
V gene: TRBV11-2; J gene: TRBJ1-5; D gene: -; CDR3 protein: CASSPGQRRDQPQHF
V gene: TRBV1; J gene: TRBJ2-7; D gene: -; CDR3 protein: CTSSQVVRLAYEQYF
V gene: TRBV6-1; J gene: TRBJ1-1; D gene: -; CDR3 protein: CASSEGTVTEAFF
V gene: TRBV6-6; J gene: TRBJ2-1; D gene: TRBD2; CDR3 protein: CATKGLAGGNYNEQFF
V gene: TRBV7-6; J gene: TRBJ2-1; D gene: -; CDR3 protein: CASSPTSTRINEQFF
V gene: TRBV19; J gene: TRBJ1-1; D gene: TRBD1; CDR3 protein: CASSGRDRGKTEAFF
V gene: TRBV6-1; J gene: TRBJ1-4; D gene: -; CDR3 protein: CASSGQSRNEKLFF
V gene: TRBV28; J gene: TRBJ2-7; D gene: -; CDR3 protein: CASTSGFTYEQYF
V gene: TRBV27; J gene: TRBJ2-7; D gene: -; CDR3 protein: CASGFRQATAYEQYF
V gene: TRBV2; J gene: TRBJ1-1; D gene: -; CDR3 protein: CASSGEGNTEAFF
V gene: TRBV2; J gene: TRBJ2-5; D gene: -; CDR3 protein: CASSIRGGETQYF
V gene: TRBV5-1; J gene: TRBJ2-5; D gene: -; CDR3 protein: CASSLAETQYF
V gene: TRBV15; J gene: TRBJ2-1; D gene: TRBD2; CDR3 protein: CATRKSRGGLNNEQFF
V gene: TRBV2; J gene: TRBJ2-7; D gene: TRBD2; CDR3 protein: CASSELTSALGEQYF
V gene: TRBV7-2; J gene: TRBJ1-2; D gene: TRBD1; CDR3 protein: CASSLALSGGANYGYTF
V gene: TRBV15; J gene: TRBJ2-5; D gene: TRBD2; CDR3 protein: CATSWTGGETQYF
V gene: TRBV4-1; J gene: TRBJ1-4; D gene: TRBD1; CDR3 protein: CASSQEGQGSEKLFF
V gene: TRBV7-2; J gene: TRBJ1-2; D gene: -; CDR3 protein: CASSLYGDYGYTF
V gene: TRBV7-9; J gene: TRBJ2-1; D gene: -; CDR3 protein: CASTKIQAGYNEQFF
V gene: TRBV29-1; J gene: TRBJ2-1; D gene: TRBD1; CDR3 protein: CSVDDDRQGRFYNEQFF
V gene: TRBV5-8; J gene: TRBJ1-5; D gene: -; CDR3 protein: CASSFGRRGQPQHF
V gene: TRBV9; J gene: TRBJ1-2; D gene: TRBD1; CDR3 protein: CASSAEDRGLWYGYTF
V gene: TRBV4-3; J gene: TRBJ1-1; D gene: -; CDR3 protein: CASSQDPTYNTEAFF
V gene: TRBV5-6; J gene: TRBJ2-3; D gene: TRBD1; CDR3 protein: CASSAPTGEDTQYF
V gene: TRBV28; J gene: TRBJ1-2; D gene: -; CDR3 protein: CASSLQTNYGYTF
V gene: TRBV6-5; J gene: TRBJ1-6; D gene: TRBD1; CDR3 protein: CASSYTGERKNSPLHF
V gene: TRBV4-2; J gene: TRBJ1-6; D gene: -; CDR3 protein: CASSQDLEGPGSNSPLHF
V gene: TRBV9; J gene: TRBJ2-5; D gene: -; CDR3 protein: CASSSYGGQETQYF
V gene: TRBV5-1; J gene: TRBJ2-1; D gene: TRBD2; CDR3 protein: CASSPTSGIANSYNEQFF
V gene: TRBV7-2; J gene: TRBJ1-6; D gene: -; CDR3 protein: CASSLESTRPLYNSPLHF
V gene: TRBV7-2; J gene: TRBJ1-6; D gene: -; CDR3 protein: CASSMDIYNSPLHF
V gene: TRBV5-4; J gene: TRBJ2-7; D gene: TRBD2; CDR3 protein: CASKAGGRYEQYF
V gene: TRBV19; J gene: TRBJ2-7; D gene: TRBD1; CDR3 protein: CASSNSGQEYEQYF
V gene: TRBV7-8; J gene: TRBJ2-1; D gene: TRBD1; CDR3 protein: CASSLGTGSNEQFF
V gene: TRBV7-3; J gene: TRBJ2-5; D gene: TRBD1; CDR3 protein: CASSLANRGTGETQYF
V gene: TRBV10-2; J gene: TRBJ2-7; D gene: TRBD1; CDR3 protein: CASSEQGGYEQYF
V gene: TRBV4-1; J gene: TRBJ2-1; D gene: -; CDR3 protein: CASSRQASSNHEQFF
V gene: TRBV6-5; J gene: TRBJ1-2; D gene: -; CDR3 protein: CASSYSWEGYGYTF
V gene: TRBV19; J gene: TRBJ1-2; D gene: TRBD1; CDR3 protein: CASSKEDRWPSYTF
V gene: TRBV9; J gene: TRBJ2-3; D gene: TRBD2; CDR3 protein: CASSVAAGGSMSTDTQYF
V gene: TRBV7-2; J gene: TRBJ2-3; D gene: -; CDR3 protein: CASSFRDLRVAGTDTQYF
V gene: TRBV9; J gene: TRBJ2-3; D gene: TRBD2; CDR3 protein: CASSVTGGFDTQYF
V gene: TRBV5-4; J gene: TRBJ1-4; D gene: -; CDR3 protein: CASSLGGVTNEKLFF